The present T cell receptor (beta chain) was sequenced within a study of breast tumors, draining lymph nodes, adjacent tissues. Findings and caveats of the study: Tumors had less TCR diversity than lymph nodes, more than nontumor tissue.

TCRdb redid the calling of the multiplex PCR reads with MiXCR, one entry per CDR3 protein. This table holds fewer than 85,000 distinct CDR3 sequences, around 20% found once. The germline V gene has CDR1 MNHNS and CDR2 SASEGT. The length of the CDR3 is 12 residues. V lost 5 bases and J lost 4, with 9 bases in between. This clonotype was detected ten times or more. What it recognizes is unknown. Samples came from axillary lymph nodes draining the breast cancer. The sequence was collected from a female donor with breast cancer. Some clones in this sample may be carry-over from other donors' samples. V gene TRBV6-1 combines with J gene TRBJ2-7; D is uncertain. The sample consisted of axillary lymph node tissue. CDR3 in amino acids: CASSTLGYEQYF. The CDR3 nucleotides read TGTGCCAGCAGTACCCTTGGGTACGAGCAGTACTTC.